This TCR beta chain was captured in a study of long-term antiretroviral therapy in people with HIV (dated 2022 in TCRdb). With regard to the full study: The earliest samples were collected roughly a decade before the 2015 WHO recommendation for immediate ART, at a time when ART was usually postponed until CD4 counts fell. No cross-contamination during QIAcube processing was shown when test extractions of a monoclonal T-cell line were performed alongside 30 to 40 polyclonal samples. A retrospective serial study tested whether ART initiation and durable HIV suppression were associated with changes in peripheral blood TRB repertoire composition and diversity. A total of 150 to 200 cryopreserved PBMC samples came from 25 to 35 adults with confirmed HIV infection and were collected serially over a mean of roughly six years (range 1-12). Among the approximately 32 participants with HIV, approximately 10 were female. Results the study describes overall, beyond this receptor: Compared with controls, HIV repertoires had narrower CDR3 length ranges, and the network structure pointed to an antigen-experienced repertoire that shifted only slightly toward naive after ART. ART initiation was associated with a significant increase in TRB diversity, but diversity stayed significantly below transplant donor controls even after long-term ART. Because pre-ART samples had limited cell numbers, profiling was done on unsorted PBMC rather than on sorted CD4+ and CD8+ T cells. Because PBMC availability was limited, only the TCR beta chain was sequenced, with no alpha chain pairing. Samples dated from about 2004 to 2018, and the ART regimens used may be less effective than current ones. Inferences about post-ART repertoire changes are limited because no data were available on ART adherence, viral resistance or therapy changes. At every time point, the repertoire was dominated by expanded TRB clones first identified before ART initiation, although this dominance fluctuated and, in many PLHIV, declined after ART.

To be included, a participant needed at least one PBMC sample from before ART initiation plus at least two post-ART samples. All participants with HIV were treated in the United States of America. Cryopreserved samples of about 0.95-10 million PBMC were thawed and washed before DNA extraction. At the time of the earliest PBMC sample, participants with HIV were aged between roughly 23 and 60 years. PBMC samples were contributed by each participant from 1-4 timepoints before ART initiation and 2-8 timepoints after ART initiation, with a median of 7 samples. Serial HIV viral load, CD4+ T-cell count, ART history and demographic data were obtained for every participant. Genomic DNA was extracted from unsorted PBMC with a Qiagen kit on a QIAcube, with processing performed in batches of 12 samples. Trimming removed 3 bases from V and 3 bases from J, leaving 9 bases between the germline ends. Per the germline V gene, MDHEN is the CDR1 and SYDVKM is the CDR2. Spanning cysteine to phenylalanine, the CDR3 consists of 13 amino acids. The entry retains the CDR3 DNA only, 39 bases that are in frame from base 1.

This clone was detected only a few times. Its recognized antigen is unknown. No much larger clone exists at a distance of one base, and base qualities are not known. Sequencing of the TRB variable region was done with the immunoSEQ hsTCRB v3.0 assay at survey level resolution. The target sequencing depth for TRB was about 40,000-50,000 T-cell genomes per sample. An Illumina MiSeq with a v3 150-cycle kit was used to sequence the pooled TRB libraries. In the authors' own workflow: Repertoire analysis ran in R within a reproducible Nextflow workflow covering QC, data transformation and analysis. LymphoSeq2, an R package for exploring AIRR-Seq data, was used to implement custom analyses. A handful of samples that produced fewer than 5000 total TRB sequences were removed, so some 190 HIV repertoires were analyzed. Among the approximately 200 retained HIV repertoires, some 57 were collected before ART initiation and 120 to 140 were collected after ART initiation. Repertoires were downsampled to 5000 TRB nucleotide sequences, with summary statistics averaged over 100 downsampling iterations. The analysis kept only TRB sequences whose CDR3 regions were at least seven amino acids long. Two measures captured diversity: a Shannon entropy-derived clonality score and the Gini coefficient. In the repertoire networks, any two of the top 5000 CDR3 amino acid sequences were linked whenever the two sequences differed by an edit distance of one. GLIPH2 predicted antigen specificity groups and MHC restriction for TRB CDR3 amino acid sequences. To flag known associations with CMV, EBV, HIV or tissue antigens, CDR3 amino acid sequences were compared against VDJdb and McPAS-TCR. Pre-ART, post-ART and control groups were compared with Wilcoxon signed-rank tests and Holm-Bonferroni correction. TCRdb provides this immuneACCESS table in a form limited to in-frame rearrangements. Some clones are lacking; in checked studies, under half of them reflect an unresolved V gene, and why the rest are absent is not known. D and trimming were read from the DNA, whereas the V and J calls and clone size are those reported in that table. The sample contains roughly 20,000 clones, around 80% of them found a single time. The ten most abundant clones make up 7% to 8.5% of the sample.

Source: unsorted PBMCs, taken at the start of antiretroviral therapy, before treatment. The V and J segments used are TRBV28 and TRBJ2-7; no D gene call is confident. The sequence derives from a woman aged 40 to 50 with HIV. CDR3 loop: CASSLVGIYEQYF. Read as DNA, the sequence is TGTGCCAGCAGTTTGGTGGGAATCTACGAGCAGTACTTC. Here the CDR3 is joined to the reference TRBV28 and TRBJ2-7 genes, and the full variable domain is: DVKVTQSSRYLVKRTGEKVFLECVQDMDHENMFWYRQDPGLGLRLIYFSYDVKMKEKGDIPEGYSVSREKKERFSLILESASTNQTSMYLCASSLVGIYEQYFGPGTRLTVT.